One and the same sample provided the 31 T cell receptor beta chains below, sequenced in a study of low-dose radiotherapy and immunotherapy resistance in tumors. The time point was: after trial treatment. Treatment indicated: LDRT plus nivolumab, ipilimumab, low-dose cyclophosphamide and aspirin (RACIN trial). Gene-specific TRAV and TRBV primers were used for first-strand cDNA, covering alpha and beta chains. Over about 18 PCR cycles, TCRs were amplified from a constant-region primer and V-primer adapter. TCRdb processed the reads anew with MiXCR; each CDR3 protein has one entry. Of about 39,000 distinct CDR3 sequences listed, less than 25% are singletons. The sequencing used PBMCs, collected after low-dose radiotherapy plus immunotherapy. These TCRs come from a female donor with ovarian cancer.

This sequence joins TRBV28 and TRBJ1-1, with a weak D call TRBD1 (5 bases). Germline V gene data show CDR1 as MDHEN and CDR2 as SYDVKM. The CDR3 loop spans 12 amino acids. The ends were cut back, 7 bases at V and 6 bases at J, with 12 bases in the middle. The CDR3 spells CASTEGLSEAFF. For the CDR3, the DNA is TGTGCCAGCACGGAGGGGTTGTCTGAAGCTTTCTTT.

Note on this clonotype: A far larger clone is a single base away, which makes a read error likely. V is TRBV5-6 and J is TRBJ2-1, with a weak D call TRBD1 (6 bases). This CDR3 contains 14 residues. CDR1 is SGHDT and CDR2 is YYEEEE in the germline V gene. Trimming stripped 6 bases from V and 13 bases from J, with 23 bases between. The CDR3 DNA follows: TGTGCCAGCAACACAGGGTTCGAGGGGGAGACCCAGTTCTTC. As protein: CASNTGFEGETQFF.

This clonotype was seen many times. V gene TRBV29-1 combines with J gene TRBJ2-1, with D perhaps matching TRBD2 (6 bases). The germline V gene has CDR1 SQVTM and CDR2 ANQGSEA. The length of the CDR3 is 11 residues. The CDR3 region has the DNA TGCAACGTGGGGGGAAGGAATGAGCAGTTCTTC. Its protein is CNVGGRNEQFF.

The V and J genes are TRBV3-1 and TRBJ2-1, with D unresolved. This CDR3 has 12 amino acids. Germline V gives CDR1 LGHDT, CDR2 YNNKEL (reference sequence). Trimming removed 5 bases at V and 7 bases at J, with 9 bases between. CDR3 loop: CASSFYGNEQFF. In DNA, the CDR3 is TGTGCCAGCAGCTTTTACGGTAATGAGCAGTTCTTC.

Ten or more counts support this clonotype. The genes are TRBV2 and TRBJ2-5, with 8 nucleotides matching TRBD1. There are 15 residues in the CDR3. Trimming cost V 4 bases and J 4 bases; bases outside gene matches: 8. Germline values: CDR1 SNHLY, CDR2 FYNNEI. The CDR3 DNA reads TGTGCCAGCAGTGGGACAGGGTCGTTGGGAGAGACCCAGTACTTC. This codes for CASSGTGSLGETQYF.

The CDR3 DNA reads TGTGCCAGCAGGGAACCCCCGGGGGAGGGCAGAGACACGCAGTATTTT. It codes for CASREPPGEGRDTQYF. The V call is TRBV28, the J call TRBJ2-3, with 7 bases lining up with TRBD2. The germline V gene has CDR1 MDHEN and CDR2 SYDVKM. The CDR3 contains 16 residues. With 6 bases clipped from V and 9 bases from J, the junction kept 18 bases outside the gene matches.

This clonotype was seen at least ten times. This chain links TRBV6-2 or TRBV6-3 with TRBJ1-5, with D unresolved. Trimming took off 5 bases at V and 0 bases at J, with 11 bases between the two ends. The CDR3 consists of 15 residues. Germline CDR1 and CDR2: MNHEY and SVGEGT. DNA for the CDR3: TGTGCCAGCAGTCCTTGGAATAGTAGCAATCAGCCCCAGCATTTT. Translating it yields CASSPWNSSNQPQHF.

In this sample, this clonotype turned up many times. The rearrangement joins TRBV29-1 to TRBJ2-7; tentatively, D is TRBD1 (5 bases). Germline V gives CDR1 SQVTM, CDR2 ANQGSEA. The CDR3 is 15 residues long. Trimming stripped 6 bases from V and 0 bases from J, with 18 bases between. The CDR3 protein is CSVVTTALSSYEQYF. DNA for the CDR3: TGCAGCGTGGTTACGACAGCCCTTTCCTCCTACGAGCAGTACTTC.

This clonotype was counted many times. The junction and the germline gene differ at one end; a read error may be behind it. The CDR3 here is CASSQDLTGPYWDF. The CDR3 bases are TGTGCCAGCAGCCAAGACCTAACAGGGCCCTACTGGGATTTC. The genes are TRBV3-1 and TRBJ2-7; TRBD1 might be the D (6 bases). The germline gives CDR1 LGHDT, CDR2 YNNKEL (reference sequence). This CDR3 is built from 14 residues.

As to this clonotype: This likely reflects a read error, since a far larger clone is one base away. The chain carries TRBV6-1 and TRBJ1-5; TRBD1 is a possible D gene (5 bases). Germline V CDR1 and CDR2: MNHNS, SASEGT. The CDR3 totals 14 residues. CDR3 sequence reads: CTISDSTGTEPQHF. The CDR3 bases are TGTACCATCAGTGATTCGACGGGGACTGAGCCCCAGCATTTT.

This clonotype was recorded a few times. The chain joins TRBV7-9 to TRBJ1-1; TRBD1 matches at 12 bases. V lost 6 bases, J lost 10 bases, and 15 bases stayed unmatched. CDR1 SEHNR and CDR2 FQNEAQ come from the germline V gene (reference sequence). CDR3 size: 16 residues. The CDR3 DNA follows: TGTGCCAGCAGGGCCGGGACAGGGGGCGCGCAAGGTCGAGCTTTCTTT. Its protein is CASRAGTGGAQGRAFF.

The rearrangement uses TRBV5-6 and TRBJ2-2; TRBD1 matches at 10 bases. After removal of 1 base from V and 8 bases from J, the junction contained 8 bases not matched to a gene. Germline CDR1 is SGHDT and CDR2 is YYEEEE. This CDR3 region has 16 residues. For the CDR3, the DNA is TGTGCCAGCAGCTTGCGGGACAGGGGATTTCTTGGGGAGCTGTTTTTT. This encodes CASSLRDRGFLGELFF.

This clonotype was detected ten times or more. The rearrangement links TRBV12-3 or TRBV12-4 to TRBJ1-5; D uncertain. The CDR3 is made up of 14 amino acids. The V end lost 3 bases, the J end lost 6 bases, and 12 bases lay between the germline ends. CDR3 nucleotide sequence: TGTGCCAGCAGTTTTATGGGGTCGGGTCAGCCCCAGCATTTT. This encodes CASSFMGSGQPQHF.

A few counts support this clonotype. The J gene is TRBJ2-4, the V gene TRBV7-6, with 9 positions matching TRBD1. Germline V lookup: CDR1 SGHVS, CDR2 FNYEAQ. The V and J ends lost 3 bases and 0 bases, in that order; junction bases with no gene match: 3. The CDR3 covers 16 residues. CDR3 region: CASSLGQGIAKNIQYF. Written as DNA, the CDR3 is TGTGCCAGCAGCTTGGGACAGGGTATAGCCAAAAACATTCAGTACTTC.

The chain joins TRBV6-5 to TRBJ1-5; unclear D gene. CDR1 and CDR2 from the germline V gene are MNHEY and SVGAGI. The CDR3 loop spans 15 amino acids. V was clipped by 0 bases and J by 7 bases, with 13 bases between them. CDR3 in amino acids: CASSYSTPTGQPQHF. CDR3 sequence (DNA): TGTGCCAGCAGTTACTCCACACCCACGGGGCAGCCCCAGCATTTT.

Worth noting for this clonotype: This likely stems from a read error, as it lies one base from a far larger clone. The chain links TRBV15 to TRBJ2-1; D could derive from TRBD1 or TRBD2 (5 bases each). Germline values: CDR1 LNHNV, CDR2 YYDKDF (reference sequence). The V and J ends lost 3 bases and 13 bases respectively, with 28 bases between them. The CDR3 is made up of 17 amino acids. CDR3 nucleotide sequence: TGTGCCACCAGCAGCCACCTCGGGGCTATAGCCAAAAACATTCAGTTCTTC. This encodes CATSSHLGAIAKNIQFF. Complete variable domain (other parts from reference TRBV15 and TRBJ2-1): DAMVIQNPRYQVTQFGKPVTLSCSQTLNHNVMYWYQQKSSQAPKLLFHYYDKDFNNEADTPDNFQSRRPNTSFCFLDIRSPGLGDTAMYLCATSSHLGAIAKNIQFFGPGTRLTVL.

This clonotype appeared many times. This sequence joins TRBV2 and TRBJ1-1; 8 bases match TRBD1. V lost 7 bases to trimming and J lost 11 bases; unmatched junction nucleotides: 15. CDR1 SNHLY and CDR2 FYNNEI come from the germline V gene. CDR3 length: 14 residues. This chain's CDR3 is CASTPQGARVRAFF. The CDR3 nucleotides read TGTGCCAGCACCCCTCAGGGGGCGCGTGTTAGGGCTTTCTTT.

This clonotype was counted at least ten times. The chain joins TRBV10-1 to TRBJ2-2; 12 bases are shared with TRBD2. J gave up 4 bases and V 5 bases, and 8 bases lay outside the gene matches. This CDR3 comprises 17 residues. Germline lookup yields CDR1 WNHNN and CDR2 SYGVQD (reference sequence). CDR3 bases: TGCGCCAGCAGTAACTCCCCTAGCGGGAGGGCCACCGGGGAGCTGTTTTTT. As protein: CASSNSPSGRATGELFF.

A single count supports this clonotype. A much larger clone sits a single nucleotide away, making a read error possible. V is TRBV19 and J is TRBJ2-7; the match to TRBD1 covers 10 bases. This CDR3 has 13 amino acids. Germline V lookup: CDR1 LNHDA, CDR2 SQIVND (reference sequence). The V and J ends lost 9 bases and 7 bases, in that order; junction bases with no gene match: 9. CDR3 sequence (DNA): TGTGCCAGCGACAGGGGGCTGGTCAATGAGCAGTACTTC. It codes for CASDRGLVNEQYF. Based on the CDR3 plus reference TRBV19 and TRBJ2-7, the full variable domain is DGGITQSPKYLFRKEGQNVTLSCEQNLNHDAMYWYRQDPGQGLRLIYYSQIVNDFQKGDIAEGYSVSREKKESFPLTVTSAQKNPTAFYLCASDRGLVNEQYFGPGTRLTVT.

This rearrangement joins TRBV28 to TRBJ2-3; TRBD1 agrees at 7 bases. This CDR3 spans 14 amino acids. J lost 3 bases, V lost 5 bases, and 5 bases had no gene match. Germline CDR1 is MDHEN and CDR2 is SYDVKM. The CDR3 sequence: CASSPTGWTDTQYF. DNA of the CDR3: TGTGCCAGCAGTCCGACAGGGTGGACAGATACGCAGTATTTT.

This clonotype was counted ten times or more. The genes are TRBV18 and TRBJ2-5; D gene uncertain. Germline V gene sequence: CDR1 KGHSH, CDR2 LQKENI. Trimming left V 1 base short and J 3 bases short, with 9 bases between. This CDR3 is built from 14 residues. The CDR3 reads CASSPLGGEETQYF. In DNA, the CDR3 is TGTGCCAGCTCACCACTTGGTGGGGAAGAGACCCAGTACTTC.

The chain combines TRBV20-1 with TRBJ2-2; D unresolved. The CDR3 totals 14 residues. V gave up 3 bases and J gave up 7 bases, with 15 bases separating them. Germline V gene lookup returns CDR1 DFQATT and CDR2 SNEGSKA (reference sequence). The chain's CDR3 is CSASPGVKNGELFF. In DNA form, the CDR3 reads TGCAGTGCTAGTCCTGGGGTTAAAAACGGGGAGCTGTTTTTT.

Ten or more counts support this clonotype. This chain uses TRBV6-5 with TRBJ2-1; 12 positions agree with TRBD1. The CDR3 runs 14 residues. CDR1 is MNHEY and CDR2 is SVGAGI in the germline V gene. The V segment lost 7 bases and the J segment 10 bases; nucleotides outside the gene matches: 8. The chain's CDR3 is CASNPGQGAGEQFF. The CDR3 nucleotides read TGTGCCAGCAACCCGGGACAGGGGGCTGGGGAGCAGTTCTTC.

Worth noting for this clonotype: This probably arose from a read error, given a far larger clone one base away. J is TRBJ2-7 and V is TRBV12-3 or TRBV12-4; TRBD2 matches 9 bases. The trim removed 8 bases at V and 7 bases at J, leaving 15 bases unmatched. This CDR3 comprises 15 residues. The CDR3 DNA reads TGTGCCAGCGGTGTAGGCAGCGGGGGGCTGAATGAGCAGTACTTC. Protein product: CASGVGSGGLNEQYF.

Many counts were recorded for this clonotype. The chain carries TRBV18 and TRBJ2-1, with D possibly TRBD1 on 6 matching bases. In germline, CDR1 is KGHSH, CDR2 LQKENI. The CDR3 extends over 13 amino acids. Trimming took 6 bases from V and 7 from J, leaving 13 bases between them. The DNA of the CDR3 is TGTGCCAGCTCTAAGGAGGACAGAAATGAGCAGTTCTTC. Its translation is CASSKEDRNEQFF. Combining the CDR3 with reference TRBV18 and TRBJ2-1 gives the whole variable domain NAGVMQNPRHLVRRRGQEARLRCSPMKGHSHVYWYRQLPEEGLKFMVYLQKENIIDESGMPKERFSAEFPKEGPSILRIQQVVRGDSAAYFCASSKEDRNEQFFGPGTRLTVL.

This clonotype showed up many times. The chain carries TRBV7-2 and TRBJ2-7, with 7 bases lining up with TRBD2. V shed 3 bases and J 0 bases; nucleotides not matched to a gene: 2. This CDR3 is 14 amino acids long. The V gene's germline CDR1 is SGHTA and CDR2 FQGNSA. The CDR3 DNA reads as TGTGCCAGCAGCTTGGGGGACTACTCCTACGAGCAGTACTTC. Translating it yields CASSLGDYSYEQYF.

As for this clonotype: This likely reflects a read error, since a far larger clone is one base away. V and J are TRBV29-1 and TRBJ2-1; the D is unclear. Trimming pared 7 bases from V and 10 bases from J, leaving 17 bases between. This CDR3 region has 12 residues. Germline CDR1 and CDR2: SQVTM and ANQGSEA. CDR3 DNA sequence: TGCAGCGGTGAGACACCGAACTACGAGCAGTTCTTC. Translated, it gives CSGETPNYEQFF.

The V and J genes are TRBV7-2 and TRBJ1-3; D is unclear. The CDR3 has 12 amino acids. Trimming stripped 5 bases from V and 4 bases from J, with 6 bases between. Germline loops: CDR1 SGHTA, CDR2 FQGNSA. CDR3 bases: TGTGCCAGCAGCACATCAGGAAACACCATATATTTT. This sequence encodes CASSTSGNTIYF.

This clonotype was seen repeatedly, ten times or more. The junction and the germline gene differ at one end; a read error may be behind it. The chain joins TRBV5-1 to TRBJ2-6; unclear D gene. CDR3 length: 14 amino acids. Germline V gene sequence: CDR1 SGHRS, CDR2 YFSETQ. The CDR3 protein is CASSSSSGANVLTF. In DNA, the CDR3 is TGTGCCAGCAGCAGCAGCTCTGGGGCCAACGTCCTGACTTTC.

V usage is TRBV21-1 and J usage is TRBJ2-3. TRBV21-1 is annotated as a pseudogene. The CDR3 covers 13 residues. CDR3 sequence: CASDWTGTDTQYF. The DNA for the CDR3 is TGTGCCAGCGATTGGACCGGCACAGATACGCAGTATTTT.

J is TRBJ2-1 and V is TRBV28, with 10 bases aligning to TRBD2. The V gene's germline CDR1 is MDHEN and CDR2 SYDVKM. The CDR3 spans 15 residues. With 5 bases clipped from V and 5 bases from J, the junction kept 6 bases outside the gene matches. CDR3 DNA: TGTGCCAGCAGTCCTCTAGCGGGAGCTCACAATGAGCAGTTCTTC. Translating it yields CASSPLAGAHNEQFF.